These 9 T cell receptor beta chains share one sample of origin, sequenced in a study of CD8 T cells in Susac syndrome. Random hexamers were used to reverse transcribe roughly 0.45 to 1 ug of RNA. Each CDR3 protein is one row after TCRdb ran MiXCR on the immunoSEQ multiplex PCR reads. The repertoire includes about 150,000 distinct CDR3 sequences, around 95% of them detected once, and approximately 0.15% sits in the top ten. Sequenced material: CD4+ T cells from PBMCs. The source is a human donor with Susac syndrome.

This clonotype was seen a few times. The chain recombines TRBV12-3 or TRBV12-4 with TRBJ2-3; D uncertain. The CDR3 runs 11 residues. V lost 5 bases and J lost 1, with 1 base in between. This CDR3 reads CASSRTDTQYF. CDR3 DNA: TGTGCCAGCAGTCGCACAGATACGCAGTATTTT.

The CDR3 loop reads CASSSRPLLQAYNEQFF. CDR3 DNA sequence: TGTGCCAGCAGCTCTAGACCCCTCCTGCAAGCCTACAATGAGCAGTTCTTC. The chain is built from TRBV7-2 and TRBJ2-1, with D uncertain. Trimming removed 4 bases at V and 2 bases at J, with 18 bases between. Germline-derived CDR1 and CDR2 are SGHTA and FQGNSA. CDR3 size: 17 residues.

The rearrangement joins TRBV20-1 to TRBJ2-7; TRBD2 might be the D (6 bases). This CDR3 contains 12 residues. Germline-derived CDR1 and CDR2 are DFQATT and SNEGSKA (reference sequence). Between the trimmed V and J ends, which lost 6 bases and 3 bases, there was a span of 12 bases. The CDR3 region has the DNA TGCAGTGCAACTCCTAGCGACTACGAGCAGTACTTC. Translated: CSATPSDYEQYF.

The CDR3 loop reads CASSLALAGAYNEQFF. As DNA, the CDR3 is TGTGCCAGCAGCTTAGCACTAGCGGGGGCCTACAATGAGCAGTTCTTC. The chain has TRBV7-2 and TRBJ2-1, with 11 nucleotides matching TRBD2. Germline V gene sequence: CDR1 SGHTA, CDR2 FQGNSA. The CDR3 spans 16 residues. The ends lost 0 bases at V and 2 bases at J; junction bases unmatched: 0.

The rearrangement uses TRBV21-1 and TRBJ2-3; the D call of TRBD1 is as the table states it, not checked on the DNA. TRBV21-1 is labeled a pseudogene. The CDR3 totals 18 residues. In DNA, the CDR3 is TGTGCCAGCAGCAAACCCCTCCGGGACAGGGGCCTCACAGATACGCAGTATTTT. Translated, it gives CASSKPLRDRGLTDTQYF.

This clonotype was seen only a few times. V is TRBV29-1 and J is TRBJ1-1; D is unclear. The V end was cut by 4 bases, the J end by 1 base, with 7 bases between. There are 12 residues in the CDR3. CDR1 and CDR2 (germline): SQVTM, ANQGSEA. The CDR3 nucleotides read TGCAGCGTTGGTGCAGCGAACACTGAAGCTTTCTTT. This translates into CSVGAANTEAFF. The variable domain in full, with the rest retrieved from reference TRBV29-1 and TRBJ1-1, is SAVISQKPSRDICQRGTSLTIQCQVDSQVTMMFWYRQQPGQSLTLIATANQGSEATYESGFVIDKFPISRPNLTFSTLTVSNMSPEDSSIYLCSVGAANTEAFFGQGTRLTVV.

This sequence joins TRBV9 and TRBJ1-6; tentatively, D is TRBD1 (6 bases). Trimming left V 3 bases short and J 10 bases short, with 17 bases between. The CDR3 has 15 amino acids. In germline, CDR1 is SGDLS, CDR2 YYNGEE. The CDR3 region has the DNA TGTGCCAGCAGCGGCTATGGGGGCGCGGGATCACCCCTCCACTTT. The encoded protein is CASSGYGGAGSPLHF. The variable domain in full, completed from reference TRBV9 and TRBJ1-6, reads DSGVTQTPKHLITATGQRVTLRCSPRSGDLSVYWYQQSLDQGLQFLIQYYNGEERAKGNILERFSAQQFPDLHSELNLSSLELGDSALYFCASSGYGGAGSPLHFGNGTRLTVT.

The V gene is TRBV19, the J gene TRBJ1-1; no definite D call. Germline V CDR1 and CDR2: LNHDA, SQIVND (reference sequence). CDR3 length: 12 residues. The germline V and J ends were trimmed by 7 bases and 5 bases, with 11 bases remaining between them. CDR3 protein: CASTGWRTEAFF. The DNA of the CDR3 is TGTGCCAGTACGGGGTGGAGAACTGAAGCTTTCTTT.

V and J are TRBV15 and TRBJ1-5, with D unclear. Germline values: CDR1 LNHNV, CDR2 YYDKDF (reference sequence). The CDR3 is 13 residues long. The germline V and J ends were trimmed by 6 bases and 5 bases, with 11 bases remaining between them. The CDR3 spells CATSLGGDQPQHF. CDR3 DNA: TGTGCCACCAGTCTAGGTGGCGATCAGCCCCAGCATTTT.